The 26 T cell receptor beta chains presented below share a single source sample, sequenced in a study of shared clonotypes between healthy human individuals. Only CD45RO-negative cells positively selected for CCR7 counted as naive CD8 cells, so terminally differentiated effector memory CD45RA+ cells were excluded. Libraries were prepared by immunoSEQ multiplex PCR; TCRdb keeps only in-frame clonotypes and omits some of them. Of some 2.1 million clones listed, 80% to 95% were seen once; the top ten hold around 1.7%. Sequenced: naive CD8+ T cells from PBMCs. These receptors were collected from a man younger than 35 in good health. Some clones in this sample may be carry-over from other donors' samples.

The rearrangement uses TRBV9 and TRBJ2-3; the D is unclear. V lost 10 bases to trimming and J lost 0 bases, with 18 bases between them. The CDR3 loop spans 15 amino acids. The germline CDR1 and CDR2 sequences are SGDLS and YYNGEE. This CDR3 reads CAASPAPSSTDTQYF. The CDR3 nucleotides are TGTGCCGCGTCGCCAGCGCCGTCTAGCACAGATACGCAGTATTTT.

This clone was seen once. The chain joins TRBV9 to TRBJ2-2; the D gene is possibly TRBD2 (6 bases). CDR3 length equals 17 residues. Germline CDR1 and CDR2: SGDLS and YYNGEE. Between the trimmed V and J ends, which lost 0 bases and 2 bases, there was a span of 14 bases. This chain's CDR3 is CASSVVMEGANTGELFF. For the CDR3, the DNA is TGTGCCAGCAGCGTAGTGATGGAGGGAGCTAACACCGGGGAGCTGTTTTTT. Complete variable domain (other parts from reference TRBV9 and TRBJ2-2): DSGVTQTPKHLITATGQRVTLRCSPRSGDLSVYWYQQSLDQGLQFLIQYYNGEERAKGNILERFSAQQFPDLHSELNLSSLELGDSALYFCASSVVMEGANTGELFFGEGSRLTVL.

The chain employs TRBV7-2 and TRBJ2-7, with 10 positions matching TRBD2. The CDR3 spans 17 residues. Looked up from germline, CDR1 is SGHTA and CDR2 is FQGNSA. V shed 5 bases and J 3 bases; nucleotides not matched to a gene: 13. DNA of the CDR3: TGTGCCAGCAGCGCCCGACGCACGGCTAGCGGGAGCTACGAGCAGTACTTC. It encodes CASSARRTASGSYEQYF.

The rearrangement joins TRBV27 to TRBJ2-2; tentative D call: TRBD2 (5 bases). The CDR3 spans 16 residues. Trimming took 1 base from V and 2 from J, leaving 11 bases between them. CDR1 is MNHEY and CDR2 is SMNVEV in the germline V gene (reference sequence). CDR3 nucleotide sequence: TGTGCCAGCAGTTTATTGTGGGGAGAAAACACCGGGGAGCTGTTTTTT. This sequence encodes CASSLLWGENTGELFF.

V gene TRBV12-5 combines with J gene TRBJ2-2, with 8 bases that match TRBD2. Germline V gives CDR1 LGHNT, CDR2 FRNRAP. CDR3 length: 15 amino acids. With 3 bases clipped from V and 1 base from J, the junction kept 1 base outside the gene matches. CDR3 sequence: CASGLAGVNTGELFF. As DNA, the CDR3 is TGTGCTAGTGGTTTAGCGGGAGTGAACACCGGGGAGCTGTTTTTT.

The chain couples TRBV5-8 to TRBJ2-7; 9 positions agree with TRBD1. CDR3 size: 15 residues. Germline V CDR1 and CDR2: SGHTS, YDEGEE. Trimming at V came to 4 bases and at J to 5 bases, leaving 10 bases not matched to a gene. The chain's CDR3 is CASSHLQGAGDEQYF. The DNA for the CDR3 is TGTGCCAGCAGCCACCTACAGGGGGCGGGGGACGAGCAGTACTTC.

This chain connects TRBV7-9 to TRBJ2-2, with 8 bases aligning to TRBD2. This CDR3 region has 15 residues. Per the germline V gene, CDR1 is SEHNR and CDR2 is FQNEAQ (reference sequence). V was pared by 5 bases and J by 5 bases, with 7 bases of the junction left unmatched. The CDR3: CASSLSGSPTGELFF. In DNA form, the CDR3 reads TGTGCCAGCAGCCTCAGCGGGAGCCCTACCGGGGAGCTGTTTTTT.

Turning to this clone: Other DNA sequences in the sample encode the same CDR3. The chain has TRBV19 and TRBJ2-7, with unresolved D. The CDR3 has 14 residues. In germline, CDR1 is LNHDA, CDR2 SQIVND (reference sequence). Trimming pared 5 bases from V and 0 bases from J, leaving 11 bases between. The CDR3 protein is CASSPGLGSYEQYF. The CDR3 nucleotides are TGTGCCAGTAGTCCGGGCCTTGGCTCCTACGAGCAGTACTTC.

On this clone: Other DNA sequences in this specimen translate into the identical CDR3. The chain joins TRBV11-2 to TRBJ2-7; D ambiguous. The CDR3 runs 11 residues. Germline CDR1 and CDR2: SGHAT and FQNNGV. V was trimmed by 1 base and J by 7 bases, leaving 5 bases between them. The CDR3, as DNA: TGTGCCAGCAGCTTAGGTCCTGAGCAGTACTTC. Protein product: CASSLGPEQYF. The whole variable domain, remainder taken from reference TRBV11-2 and TRBJ2-7, is EAGVAQSPRYKIIEKRQSVAFWCNPISGHATLYWYQQILGQGPKLLIQFQNNGVVDDSQLPKDRFSAERLKGVDSTLKIQPAKLEDSAVYLCASSLGPEQYFGPGTRLTVT.

This chain joins TRBV9 and TRBJ1-5; possibly TRBD1 for D (5 bases). The CDR3 consists of 14 residues. V dropped 2 bases and J dropped 5 bases, with 11 bases sitting between them. In germline, CDR1 is SGDLS, CDR2 YYNGEE. CDR3 loop: CASSVGTEHQPQHF. The CDR3 DNA follows: TGTGCCAGCAGCGTGGGGACGGAACATCAGCCCCAGCATTTT.

V usage is TRBV28 and J usage is TRBJ2-5; 10 nucleotides line up with TRBD2. The CDR3 is made up of 19 amino acids. V shed 3 bases, J shed 1 base, and the junction held 14 bases outside the gene matches. Germline V CDR1 and CDR2: MDHEN, SYDVKM. The CDR3 region is CASSLLAGGVKPFQETQYF. DNA of the CDR3: TGTGCCAGCAGTTTGTTAGCGGGAGGAGTCAAGCCTTTCCAAGAGACCCAGTACTTC.

This chain connects TRBV27 to TRBJ2-5; D remains unclear. The CDR3 consists of 13 residues. V was shortened by 4 bases and J by 3 bases, with 9 bases between the two germline ends. CDR1 and CDR2 from the germline V gene are MNHEY and SMNVEV (reference sequence). CDR3 protein: CASSSDMEETQYF. CDR3 in DNA: TGTGCCAGCAGTTCTGACATGGAAGAGACCCAGTACTTC.

This chain connects TRBV27 to TRBJ2-3; a possible D gene is TRBD2 (5 bases). CDR3 size: 14 residues. Trimming removed 4 bases at V and 0 bases at J, with 8 bases between. CDR1 is MNHEY and CDR2 is SMNVEV in the germline V gene (reference sequence). The CDR3: CASSSWTSTDTQYF. CDR3 nucleotides: TGTGCCAGCAGTTCGTGGACTAGCACAGATACGCAGTATTTT.

V is TRBV27 and J is TRBJ1-2; D gene uncertain. The CDR3 sequence is 14 residues long. CDR1 MNHEY and CDR2 SMNVEV come from the germline V gene (reference sequence). Trimming cost V 3 bases and J 7 bases, with 15 bases left between them. CDR3 sequence reads: CASSFGRNLGGYTF. The CDR3 nucleotides read TGTGCCAGCAGTTTTGGGAGGAACCTCGGTGGCTACACCTTC.

The rearrangement links TRBV6-6 to TRBJ2-7; unclear D gene. Trimming removed 0 bases from V and 3 bases from J, with 12 bases in between. CDR3 length: 15 residues. The germline V gene encodes CDR1 MNHNY and CDR2 SVGAGI (reference sequence). Here the CDR3 reads CASSYSEGGYYEQYF. The CDR3 nucleotides are TGTGCCAGCAGTTACTCGGAAGGTGGTTACTACGAGCAGTACTTC.

This chain connects TRBV9 to TRBJ1-1, with 7 bases aligning to TRBD1. CDR1 and CDR2 (germline): SGDLS, YYNGEE. J was trimmed by 1 base and V by 0 bases; bases with no gene match: 15. This CDR3 contains 19 residues. The CDR3 here is CASSVEGSVTGLRNTEAFF. The DNA for the CDR3 is TGTGCCAGCAGCGTAGAGGGGTCGGTGACAGGGCTAAGGAACACTGAAGCTTTCTTT.

This clone was seen just once. The rearrangement links TRBV5-8 to TRBJ2-7, with 7 bases that match TRBD1. Germline CDR1 SGHTS, CDR2 YDEGEE. V lost 4 bases, J lost 6 bases, and 4 bases stayed unmatched. CDR3 size: 12 residues. The DNA of the CDR3 is TGTGCCAGCAGCCCCTACAGGGGCGAGCAGTACTTC. It specifies CASSPYRGEQYF.

V is TRBV6-5 and J is TRBJ1-2, with 8 bases lining up with TRBD1. V was clipped by 6 bases and J by 4 bases; unmatched bases: 10. Per germline, CDR1 MNHEY and CDR2 SVGAGI. This CDR3 is 15 amino acids long. This CDR3 is CASSLRTGLRYGYTF. The DNA of the CDR3 is TGTGCCAGCAGCTTAAGGACAGGGCTCCGCTATGGCTACACCTTC.

V usage is TRBV11-2 and J usage is TRBJ2-5; the D is unclear. The CDR3 runs to 13 residues. Germline-derived CDR1 and CDR2 are SGHAT and FQNNGV. V gave up 5 bases and J gave up 2 bases, with 9 bases separating them. CDR3 nucleotide sequence: TGTGCCAGCAGCCAGATTTATCAAGAGACCCAGTACTTC. Protein sequence: CASSQIYQETQYF.

V usage is TRBV27 and J usage is TRBJ2-7; 7 bases match TRBD1. Trimming at V came to 0 bases and at J to 4 bases, leaving 9 bases not matched to a gene. The CDR3 length is 16 residues. Germline-derived CDR1 and CDR2 are MNHEY and SMNVEV (reference sequence). The CDR3: CASSLSVSGQRYEQYF. The CDR3 nucleotides read TGTGCCAGCAGTTTATCTGTCTCGGGACAGCGATACGAGCAGTACTTC.

V usage is TRBV7-9 and J usage is TRBJ1-4; D ambiguous. Trimming took 5 bases from V and 7 from J, leaving 14 bases between them. CDR3 length equals 14 residues. Germline V gene lookup returns CDR1 SEHNR and CDR2 FQNEAQ (reference sequence). This chain's CDR3 is CASSARVVGEKLFF. CDR3 coding DNA: TGTGCCAGCAGCGCTAGGGTGGTCGGTGAAAAACTGTTTTTT.

The genes are TRBV19 and TRBJ2-7; D may be TRBD2 (5 bases). Germline-derived CDR1 and CDR2 are LNHDA and SQIVND (reference sequence). The CDR3 runs to 14 residues. Trimming took off 6 bases at V and 4 bases at J, with 16 bases between the two ends. The CDR3 reads CASSTRAKLYEQYF. CDR3 in DNA: TGTGCCAGTAGCACGAGGGCAAAACTTTACGAGCAGTACTTC.

This clone was recorded only once. The chain links TRBV11-2 to TRBJ2-7; D remains ambiguous. The CDR3 covers 13 residues. Germline V gene data show CDR1 as SGHAT and CDR2 as FQNNGV. Between the trimmed V and J ends, which lost 3 bases and 1 base, there was a span of 7 bases. The chain's CDR3 is CASSLTESYEQYF. CDR3 nucleotides: TGTGCCAGCAGCTTGACCGAATCCTACGAGCAGTACTTC. The full variable domain, rest sourced from reference TRBV11-2 and TRBJ2-7, is EAGVAQSPRYKIIEKRQSVAFWCNPISGHATLYWYQQILGQGPKLLIQFQNNGVVDDSQLPKDRFSAERLKGVDSTLKIQPAKLEDSAVYLCASSLTESYEQYFGPGTRLTVT.

This clone was seen a handful of times. The same CDR3 is also encoded by other DNA sequences in this sample. The chain combines TRBV29-1 with TRBJ1-1; D possibly corresponds to TRBD1 (6 bases). The V end lost 6 bases, the J end lost 7 bases, and 9 bases lay between the germline ends. The CDR3 contains 10 residues. The V gene's germline CDR1 is SQVTM and CDR2 ANQGSEA. CDR3: CSVADSEAFF. Written as DNA, the CDR3 is TGCAGCGTCGCGGACAGTGAAGCTTTCTTT. Combining the CDR3 with reference TRBV29-1 and TRBJ1-1 gives the whole variable domain SAVISQKPSRDICQRGTSLTIQCQVDSQVTMMFWYRQQPGQSLTLIATANQGSEATYESGFVIDKFPISRPNLTFSTLTVSNMSPEDSSIYLCSVADSEAFFGQGTRLTVV.

Of note for this clone: The identical CDR3 is also encoded by other nucleotide sequences in the sample. V usage is TRBV9 and J usage is TRBJ2-5; 8 nucleotides line up with TRBD2. Germline CDR1 reads SGDLS; CDR2 reads YYNGEE. CDR3 length equals 14 residues. Trimming cost V 0 bases and J 4 bases; bases outside gene matches: 2. The CDR3 region has the DNA TGTGCCAGCAGCGTAGCGGGAGGGGGAGAGACCCAGTACTTC. Residues: CASSVAGGGETQYF. Variable domain in full (rest from reference TRBV9 and TRBJ2-5): DSGVTQTPKHLITATGQRVTLRCSPRSGDLSVYWYQQSLDQGLQFLIQYYNGEERAKGNILERFSAQQFPDLHSELNLSSLELGDSALYFCASSVAGGGETQYFGPGTRLLVL.

CDR3 sequence: CASSRLSLGGRSYEQYF. DNA of the CDR3: TGTGCCAGCAGTCGCCTTTCCTTAGGGGGAAGATCCTACGAGCAGTACTTC. The chain couples TRBV28 to TRBJ2-7, with a possible D match to TRBD1 (6 bases). The CDR3 is 17 amino acids. CDR1 and CDR2 from the germline V gene are MDHEN and SYDVKM. V was pared by 5 bases and J by 1 base, with 21 bases between.